A selection of T cell receptor beta chains follows, all from one sample in a study of T cells after yellow fever vaccination. In TCRdb, the 5' RACE reads were re-called with MiXCR into one record per CDR3 protein. The table has about 340,000 distinct CDR3 sequences, 3% to 4.5% seen once. The input for sequencing was PBMCs, taken 5 days after the yellow fever booster vaccination. The receptors shown here come from a man between 18 and 35 years old who received the YFV17D yellow fever vaccine. The CDR3 runs from the conserved cysteine through the conserved F or W. The order of the fields is V gene, clone size, D gene, J gene, CDR3 protein, CDR3 DNA. A D gene is named only where the DNA matches it firmly. The size entry is marked missing in some rows and otherwise reads once, few, many or a size class.

TRBV2,many,TRBD1,TRBJ2-5,CASSNRDRGVETQYF,TGTGCCAGCAGTAACCGGGACAGGGGGGTTGAGACCCAGTACTTC
TRBV29-1,many,TRBD1,TRBJ2-5,CSVLDRVKTQYF,TGCAGCGTGCTGGACAGGGTAAAGACCCAGTACTTC
TRBV30,many,NA,TRBJ1-1,CAWSPGGGLGTEAFF,TGTGCCTGGAGCCCCGGCGGGGGCCTGGGCACTGAAGCTTTCTTT
TRBV5-5,NA,TRBD2,TRBJ2-3,CASSSTRDYIFGDTQYF,TGTGCCAGCAGCTCCACCCGGGACTACATCTTCGGGGATACGCAGTATTTT
TRBV10-3,many,TRBD2,TRBJ2-5,CAISDLWAGGNVEETQYF,TGTGCCATCAGTGATTTGTGGGCGGGGGGGAACGTTGAAGAGACCCAGTACTTC
TRBV6-5,many,TRBD2,TRBJ2-2,CASSSGTSGGAGELFF,TGTGCCAGCAGTTCTGGAACTAGCGGCGGAGCCGGGGAGCTGTTTTTT
TRBV11-2,many,NA,TRBJ1-1,CASSLATLRWNTEAFF,TGTGCCAGCAGCTTAGCCACCCTTAGGTGGAACACTGAAGCTTTCTTT
TRBV20-1,few,NA,TRBJ1-2,CSVPPGRTGYTF,TGCAGTGTCCCACCGGGCAGGACGGGCTACACCTTC
TRBV12-5,many,NA,TRBJ2-7,CASGPVPREQYF,TGTGCTAGTGGTCCGGTCCCACGGGAGCAGTACTTC
TRBV20-1,many,NA,TRBJ2-3,CSVPTTGTDTQYF,TGCAGTGTCCCGACTACTGGCACAGATACGCAGTATTTT
TRBV7-6,NA,TRBD2,TRBJ2-1,CASSPLLAGTLLNEQFF,TGTGCCAGCAGCCCACTTTTAGCGGGGACCTTACTCAATGAGCAGTTCTTC
TRBV7-2,NA,NA,TRBJ2-5,CASSSSRSQQETQYF,TGTGCCAGCAGCTCATCCCGGTCTCAACAAGAGACCCAGTACTTC
TRBV7-8,few,NA,TRBJ2-1,CASSPHQSSYNEQFF,TGTGCCAGCAGCCCCCACCAGAGCTCCTACAATGAGCAGTTCTTC
TRBV6-6,few,NA,TRBJ2-5,CASSYSPGTQYF,TGTGCCAGCAGTTACTCGCCCGGGACCCAGTACTTC
TRBV20-1,NA,TRBD2,TRBJ2-3,CSASSSGGAIDTQYF,TGCAGTGCCTCCTCTAGCGGGGGGGCCATTGATACGCAGTATTTT
TRBV5-1,NA,NA,TRBJ2-5,CASSRPLSQGIETQYF,TGCGCCAGCAGCCGACCGTTATCCCAGGGGATAGAGACCCAGTACTTC
TRBV11-2,many,NA,TRBJ1-2,CASSLETLDYTF,TGTGCCAGCAGCTTAGAGACATTGGACTACACCTTC
TRBV6-5,few,TRBD2,TRBJ2-5,CASSYGAGGATGETQYF,TGTGCCAGCAGTTACGGAGCGGGGGGGGCCACCGGAGAGACCCAGTACTTC
TRBV3-1,many,NA,TRBJ2-4,CASSQTLGASAGIQYF,TGTGCCAGCAGCCAGACCCTTGGGGCTAGCGCTGGCATTCAGTACTTC
TRBV7-3,many,TRBD2,TRBJ2-1,CASSLSPSGHNEQFF,TGTGCCAGCAGCTTAAGCCCTAGCGGGCACAATGAGCAGTTCTTC
TRBV12-3/TRBV12-4,NA,NA,TRBJ1-5,CASGNPQPQHF,TGTGCCAGCGGGAACCCTCAGCCCCAGCATTTT
TRBV5-6,many,NA,TRBJ2-2,CASRLGGQNTGELFF,TGTGCCAGCAGGCTCGGGGGCCAGAACACCGGGGAGCTGTTTTTT
TRBV5-1,many,NA,TRBJ2-1,CASSLVGAGDEQFF,TGCGCCAGCAGCTTGGTTGGCGCGGGCGATGAGCAGTTCTTC
TRBV7-2,few,NA,TRBJ2-1,CASSQISSSYNEQFF,TGTGCCAGCAGCCAAATATCTAGCTCCTACAATGAGCAGTTCTTC
TRBV5-1,few,TRBD1,TRBJ2-2,CASSLGDRLTGELFF,TGCGCCAGCAGCTTGGGGGACAGACTCACCGGGGAGCTGTTTTTT
TRBV6-2/TRBV6-3,NA,NA,TRBJ2-1,CASRGTSSYNEQFF,TGTGCCAGCAGGGGGACGAGCTCCTACAATGAGCAGTTCTTC
TRBV7-3,few,NA,TRBJ2-5,CASSPTGLVKTQYF,TGTGCCAGCAGCCCTACAGGGCTGGTGAAGACCCAGTACTTC
TRBV11-2,few,NA,TRBJ2-3,CASSLVFSSGATSDTQYF,TGTGCCAGCAGCTTAGTATTTTCTTCAGGGGCCACCTCAGATACGCAGTATTTT
TRBV11-1,many,TRBD1,TRBJ2-7,CASSLVGQDLGEQYF,TGTGCCAGCAGCTTAGTAGGACAGGACCTCGGTGAGCAGTACTTC
TRBV7-2,few,NA,TRBJ1-1,CASSQGPGGLEAFF,TGTGCCAGCAGTCAGGGCCCGGGAGGGCTGGAAGCTTTCTTT
TRBV6-5,few,NA,TRBJ2-1,CASSYPGTKNEQFF,TGTGCCAGCAGTTACCCCGGGACCAAGAATGAGCAGTTCTTC
TRBV7-2,NA,NA,TRBJ2-2,CASSPGPTGGLFF,TGTGCCAGCAGCCCCGGGCCCACAGGCGGGCTGTTTTTT
TRBV7-9,many,NA,TRBJ2-1,CASSLALVARGEQFF,TGTGCCAGCAGCTTAGCCCTAGTAGCTCGCGGTGAGCAGTTCTTC
TRBV5-1,many,TRBD1,TRBJ1-1,CASPRTGAEAFF,TGCGCCAGCCCCAGGACAGGGGCTGAAGCTTTCTTT
TRBV5-4,few,TRBD2,TRBJ2-3,CASSRASGEFTDTQYF,TGTGCCAGCAGCAGGGCTAGCGGGGAGTTCACAGATACGCAGTATTTT
TRBV7-2,NA,NA,TRBJ2-5,CASSSRGPQETQYF,TGTGCCAGCAGCTCTCGGGGGCCCCAAGAGACCCAGTACTTC
TRBV7-6,many,TRBD1,TRBJ2-5,CASSPGTGTGEETQYF,TGTGCCAGCAGCCCCGGTACCGGGACAGGGGAAGAGACCCAGTACTTC
TRBV21-1,NA,NA,TRBJ1-4,CASSKALGQGNEKLFF,TGTGCCAGCAGCAAAGCGCTGGGACAGGGGAACGAAAAACTGTTTTTT
TRBV6-5,many,NA,TRBJ2-7,CASSFGDEQYF,TGTGCCAGCAGTTTCGGGGACGAGCAGTACTTC
TRBV18,NA,NA,TRBJ1-5,CASSSEDSYSNQPQHF,TGTGCCAGCTCATCTGAGGACAGCTATAGCAATCAGCCCCAGCATTTT
TRBV23-1,few,TRBD1,TRBJ2-4,CASSQSGTGKNIQYF,TGCGCCAGCAGTCAATCTGGGACAGGGAAAAACATTCAGTACTTC
TRBV25-1,many,TRBD1,TRBJ2-2,CASSAPHGTANTGELFF,TGTGCCAGCAGTGCTCCCCATGGGACAGCGAACACCGGGGAGCTGTTTTTT
TRBV10-3,many,TRBD1,TRBJ2-2,CAITGGQGDTGELFF,TGTGCCATCACCGGAGGACAGGGTGACACCGGGGAGCTGTTTTTT
TRBV6-2/TRBV6-3,few,NA,TRBJ2-3,CASSYPLLTGGVTDTQYF,TGTGCCAGCAGTTACCCCCTCCTAACAGGGGGGGTTACAGATACGCAGTATTTT
TRBV7-9,NA,NA,TRBJ1-1,CASSLEQIMNTEAFF,TGTGCCAGCAGCTTAGAACAGATAATGAACACTGAAGCTTTCTTT
TRBV27,few,NA,TRBJ2-2,CASSLSQGPGELFF,TGTGCCAGCAGTTTATCCCAGGGACCCGGGGAGCTGTTTTTT
TRBV24-1,NA,TRBD1,TRBJ1-5,CATSKGAGGNQPQHF,TGTGCCACCAGTAAGGGGGCGGGGGGCAATCAGCCCCAGCATTTT
TRBV4-1,few,TRBD1,TRBJ2-3,CASSNRQGQGSDTQYF,TGCGCCAGCAGCAACCGACAGGGGCAGGGTTCAGATACGCAGTATTTT
TRBV20-1,NA,NA,TRBJ1-2,CSASSQGGYGYTF,TGCAGTGCTAGTAGTCAGGGAGGCTATGGCTACACCTTC
TRBV7-2,NA,TRBD2,TRBJ2-2,CASSLQIASGTGELFF,TGTGCCAGCAGCTTACAGATTGCTAGCGGAACCGGGGAGCTGTTTTTT
TRBV20-1,few,TRBD2,TRBJ2-3,CSAPSGGTDTQYF,TGCAGTGCTCCCAGCGGGGGCACAGATACGCAGTATTTT
TRBV11-2,many,NA,TRBJ2-2,CASSLGLRGTGELFF,TGTGCCAGCAGCTTAGGTTTGCGGGGTACCGGGGAGCTGTTTTTT
TRBV6-5,few,TRBD2,TRBJ2-3,CASSYKLAGPDTQYF,TGTGCCAGCAGTTACAAACTAGCGGGCCCAGATACGCAGTATTTT